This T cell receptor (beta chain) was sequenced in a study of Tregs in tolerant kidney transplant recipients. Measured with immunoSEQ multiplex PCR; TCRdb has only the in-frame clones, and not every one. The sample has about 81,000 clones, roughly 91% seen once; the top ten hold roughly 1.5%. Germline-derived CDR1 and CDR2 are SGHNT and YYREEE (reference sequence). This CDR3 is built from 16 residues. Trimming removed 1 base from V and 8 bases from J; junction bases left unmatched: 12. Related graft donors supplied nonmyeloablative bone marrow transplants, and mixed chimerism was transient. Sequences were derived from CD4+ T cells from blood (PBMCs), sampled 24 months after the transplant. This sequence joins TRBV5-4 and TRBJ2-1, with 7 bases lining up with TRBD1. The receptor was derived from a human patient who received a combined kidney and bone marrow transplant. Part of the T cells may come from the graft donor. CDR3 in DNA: TGTGCCAGCAGCTTGAGAACAGGGGCCGATTCCGATGAGCAGTTCTTC. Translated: CASSLRTGADSDEQFF.